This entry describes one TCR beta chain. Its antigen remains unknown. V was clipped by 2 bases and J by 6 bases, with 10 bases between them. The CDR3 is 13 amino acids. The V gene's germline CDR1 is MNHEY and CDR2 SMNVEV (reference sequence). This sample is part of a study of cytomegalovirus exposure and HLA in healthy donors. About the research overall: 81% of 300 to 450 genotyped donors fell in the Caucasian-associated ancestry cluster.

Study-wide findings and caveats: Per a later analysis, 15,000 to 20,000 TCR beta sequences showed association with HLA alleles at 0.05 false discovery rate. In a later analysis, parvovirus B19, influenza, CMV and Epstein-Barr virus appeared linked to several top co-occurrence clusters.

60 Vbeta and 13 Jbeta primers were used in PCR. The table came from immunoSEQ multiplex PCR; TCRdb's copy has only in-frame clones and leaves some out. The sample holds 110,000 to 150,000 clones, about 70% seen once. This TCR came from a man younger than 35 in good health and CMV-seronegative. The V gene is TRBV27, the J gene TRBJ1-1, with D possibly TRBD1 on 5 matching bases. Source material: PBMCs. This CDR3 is CASSLIREAEAFF. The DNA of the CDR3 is TGTGCCAGCAGTTTAATCAGGGAGGCTGAAGCTTTCTTT.